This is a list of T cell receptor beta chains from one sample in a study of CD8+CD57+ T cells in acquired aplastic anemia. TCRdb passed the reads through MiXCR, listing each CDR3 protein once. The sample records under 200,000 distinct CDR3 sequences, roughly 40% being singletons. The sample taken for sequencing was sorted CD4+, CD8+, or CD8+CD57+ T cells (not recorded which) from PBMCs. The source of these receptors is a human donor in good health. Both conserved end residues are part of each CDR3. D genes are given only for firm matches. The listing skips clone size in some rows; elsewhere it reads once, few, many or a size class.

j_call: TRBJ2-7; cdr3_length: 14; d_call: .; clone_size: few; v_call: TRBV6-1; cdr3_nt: TGTGCCAGCACCCATGGAGGACTCTCCTACGAGCAGTACTTC; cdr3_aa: CASTHGGLSYEQYF
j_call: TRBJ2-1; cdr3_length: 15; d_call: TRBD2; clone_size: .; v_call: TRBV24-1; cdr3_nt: TGTGCCACCAGTGATGGGAACGGGGGGATCCATGAGCAGTTCTTC; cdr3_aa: CATSDGNGGIHEQFF
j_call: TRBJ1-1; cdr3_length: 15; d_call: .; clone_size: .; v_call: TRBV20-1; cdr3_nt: TGCAGTGCTAGAGATCATTTGGGGTTGCACACTGAAACTTTCTTT; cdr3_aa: CSARDHLGLHTETFF
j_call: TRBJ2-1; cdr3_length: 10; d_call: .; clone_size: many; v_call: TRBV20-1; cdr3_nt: TGCAGTGCAACTAACAATGAGCAGTTCTTC; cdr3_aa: CSATNNEQFF
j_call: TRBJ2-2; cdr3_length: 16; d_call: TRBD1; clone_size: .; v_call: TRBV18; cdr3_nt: TGTGCCAGCTCCCCTACGACAGGGGCACTTACCGGGGAGCTGTTTTTT; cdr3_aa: CASSPTTGALTGELFF
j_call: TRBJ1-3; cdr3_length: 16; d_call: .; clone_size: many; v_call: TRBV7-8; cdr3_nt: TGTGCCAGCAGCTTAGGTGGCTCCTACTCTGGAAACACCATATATTTT; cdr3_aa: CASSLGGSYSGNTIYF
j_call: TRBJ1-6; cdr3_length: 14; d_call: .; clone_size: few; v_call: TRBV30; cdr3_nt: TGTGCCTGGAGCCAGGGGAAGGGAAATTCACCCCTCCACTTT; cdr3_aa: CAWSQGKGNSPLHF
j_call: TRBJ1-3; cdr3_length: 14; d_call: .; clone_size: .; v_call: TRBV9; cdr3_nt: TGTGCCAGCAGCGTAGCACGGGGTCCGAACACCATATATTTT; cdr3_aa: CASSVARGPNTIYF
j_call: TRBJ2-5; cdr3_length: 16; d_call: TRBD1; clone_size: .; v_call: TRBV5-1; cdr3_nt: TGCGCCAGCAGCTTGTGGGGACAGGGGGCTGAGGAGACCCAGTACTTC; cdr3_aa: CASSLWGQGAEETQYF
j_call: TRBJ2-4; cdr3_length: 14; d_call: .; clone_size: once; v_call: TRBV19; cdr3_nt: TGTGCCAGTAGCATACAGGTTGGAGTGGACATTCAGTACTTC; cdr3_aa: CASSIQVGVDIQYF
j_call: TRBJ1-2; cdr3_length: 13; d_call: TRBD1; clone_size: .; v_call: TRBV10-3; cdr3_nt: TGTGCCACCAAACAGGGGGAAGGGAATGGTCACACCTTC; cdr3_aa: CATKQGEGNGHTF
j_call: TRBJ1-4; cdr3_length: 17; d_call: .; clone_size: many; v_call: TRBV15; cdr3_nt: TGTGCCACCAGCAGGCCCGGGGGCGCGGGGTTAGGGGAAAAACTGTTTTTT; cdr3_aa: CATSRPGGAGLGEKLFF
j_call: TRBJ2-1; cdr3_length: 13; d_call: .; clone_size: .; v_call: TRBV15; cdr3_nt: TGTGCCACCGGCCGGGCCAATCTCGATGAGCAGTTCTTC; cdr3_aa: CATGRANLDEQFF